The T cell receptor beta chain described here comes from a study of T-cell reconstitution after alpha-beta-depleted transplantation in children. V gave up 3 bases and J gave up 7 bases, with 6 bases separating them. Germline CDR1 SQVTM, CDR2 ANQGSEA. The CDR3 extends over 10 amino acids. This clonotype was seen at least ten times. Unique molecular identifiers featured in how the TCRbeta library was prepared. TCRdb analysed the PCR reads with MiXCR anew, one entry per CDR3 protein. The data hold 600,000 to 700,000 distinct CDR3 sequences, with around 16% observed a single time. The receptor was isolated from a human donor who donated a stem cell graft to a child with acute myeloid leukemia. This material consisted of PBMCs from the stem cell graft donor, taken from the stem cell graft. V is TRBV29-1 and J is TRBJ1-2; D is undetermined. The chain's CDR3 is CSVDSPGYTF. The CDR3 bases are TGCAGCGTTGATAGCCCTGGCTACACCTTC.